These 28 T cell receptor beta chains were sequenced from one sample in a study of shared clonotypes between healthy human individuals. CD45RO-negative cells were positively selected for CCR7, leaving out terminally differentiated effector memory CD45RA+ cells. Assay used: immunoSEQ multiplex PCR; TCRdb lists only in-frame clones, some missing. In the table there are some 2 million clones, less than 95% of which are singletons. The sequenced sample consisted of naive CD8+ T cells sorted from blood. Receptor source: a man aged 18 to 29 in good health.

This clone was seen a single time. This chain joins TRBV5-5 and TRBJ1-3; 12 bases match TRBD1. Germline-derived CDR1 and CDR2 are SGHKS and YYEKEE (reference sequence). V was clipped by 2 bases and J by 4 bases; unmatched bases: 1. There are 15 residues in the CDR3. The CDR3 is CASSFGTGGGNTIYF. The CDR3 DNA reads TGTGCCAGCAGCTTCGGGACAGGGGGCGGAAACACCATATATTTT.

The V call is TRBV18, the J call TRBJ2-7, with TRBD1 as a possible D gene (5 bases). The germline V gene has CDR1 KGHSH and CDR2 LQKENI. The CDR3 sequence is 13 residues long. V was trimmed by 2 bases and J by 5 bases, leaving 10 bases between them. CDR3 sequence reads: CASSPYRSHEQYF. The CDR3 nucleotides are TGTGCCAGCTCACCATACAGGTCCCACGAGCAGTACTTC.

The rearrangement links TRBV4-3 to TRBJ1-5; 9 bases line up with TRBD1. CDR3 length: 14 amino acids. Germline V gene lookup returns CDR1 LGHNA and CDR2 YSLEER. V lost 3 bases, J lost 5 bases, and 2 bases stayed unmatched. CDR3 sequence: CASSQGTGYQPQHF. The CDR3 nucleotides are TGCGCCAGCAGCCAGGGGACAGGGTATCAGCCCCAGCATTTT.

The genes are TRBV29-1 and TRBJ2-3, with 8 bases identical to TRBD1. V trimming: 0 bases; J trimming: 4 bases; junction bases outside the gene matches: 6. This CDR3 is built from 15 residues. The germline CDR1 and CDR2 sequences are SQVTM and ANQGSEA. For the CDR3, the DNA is TGCAGCGTTGAAGATTACGACAGGGGCGCAGATACGCAGTATTTT. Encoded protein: CSVEDYDRGADTQYF.

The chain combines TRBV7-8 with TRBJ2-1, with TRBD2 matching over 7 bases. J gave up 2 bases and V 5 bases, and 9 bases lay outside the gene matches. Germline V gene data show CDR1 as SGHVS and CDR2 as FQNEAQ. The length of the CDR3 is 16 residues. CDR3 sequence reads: CASSPRAGWAYNEQFF. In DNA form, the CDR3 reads TGTGCCAGCAGCCCTCGAGCGGGATGGGCCTACAATGAGCAGTTCTTC.

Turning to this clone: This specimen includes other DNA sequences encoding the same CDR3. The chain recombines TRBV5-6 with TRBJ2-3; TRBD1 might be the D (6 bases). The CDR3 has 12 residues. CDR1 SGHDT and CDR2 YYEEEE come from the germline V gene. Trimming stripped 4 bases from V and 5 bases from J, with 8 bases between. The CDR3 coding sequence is TGTGCCAGCAGCCCACAGGGAGATACGCAGTATTTT. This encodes CASSPQGDTQYF.

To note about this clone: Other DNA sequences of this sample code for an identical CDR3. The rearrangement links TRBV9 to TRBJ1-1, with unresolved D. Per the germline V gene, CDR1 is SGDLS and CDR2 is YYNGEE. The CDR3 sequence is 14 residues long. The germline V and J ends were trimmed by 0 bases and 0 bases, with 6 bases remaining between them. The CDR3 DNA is TGTGCCAGCAGCGTAGGGACGGTGAACACTGAAGCTTTCTTT. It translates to CASSVGTVNTEAFF.

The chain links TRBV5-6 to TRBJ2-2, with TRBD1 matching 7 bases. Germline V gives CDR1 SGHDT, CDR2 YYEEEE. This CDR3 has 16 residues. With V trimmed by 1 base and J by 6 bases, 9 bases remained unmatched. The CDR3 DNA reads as TGTGCCAGCAGCTTGTCTTTAGGGGGCGCAGCCGGGGAGCTGTTTTTT. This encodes CASSLSLGGAAGELFF.

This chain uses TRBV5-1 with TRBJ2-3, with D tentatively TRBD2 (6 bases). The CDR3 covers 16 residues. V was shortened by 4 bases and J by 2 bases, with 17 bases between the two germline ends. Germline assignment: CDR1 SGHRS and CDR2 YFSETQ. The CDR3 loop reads CASSLGVSGATDTQYF. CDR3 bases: TGCGCCAGCAGCCTGGGGGTTAGCGGAGCCACAGATACGCAGTATTTT.

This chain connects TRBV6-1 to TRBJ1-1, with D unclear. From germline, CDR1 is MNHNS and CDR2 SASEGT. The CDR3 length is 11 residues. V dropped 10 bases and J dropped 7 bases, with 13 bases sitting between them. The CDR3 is CAILNELEAFF. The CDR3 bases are TGTGCCATCCTAAACGAACTTGAAGCTTTCTTT.

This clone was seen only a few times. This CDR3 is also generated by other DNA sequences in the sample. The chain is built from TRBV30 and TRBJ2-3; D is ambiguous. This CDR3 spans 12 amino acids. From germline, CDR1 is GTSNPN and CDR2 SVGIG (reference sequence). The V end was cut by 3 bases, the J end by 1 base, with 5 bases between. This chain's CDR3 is CAWSLGTDTQYF. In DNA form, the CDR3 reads TGTGCCTGGAGCCTCGGCACAGATACGCAGTATTTT.

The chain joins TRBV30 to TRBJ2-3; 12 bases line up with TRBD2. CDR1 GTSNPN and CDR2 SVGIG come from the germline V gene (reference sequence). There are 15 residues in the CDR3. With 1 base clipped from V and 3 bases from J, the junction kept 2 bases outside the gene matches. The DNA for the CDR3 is TGTGCCTGGAGTGGACTAGCGGGAGATACAGATACGCAGTATTTT. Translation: CAWSGLAGDTDTQYF.

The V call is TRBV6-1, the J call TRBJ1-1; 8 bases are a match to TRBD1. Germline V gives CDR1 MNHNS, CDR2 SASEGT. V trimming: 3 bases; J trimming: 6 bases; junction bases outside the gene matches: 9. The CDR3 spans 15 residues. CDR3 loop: CASSDLQGVASEAFF. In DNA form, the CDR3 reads TGTGCCAGCAGTGATCTACAGGGGGTAGCATCTGAAGCTTTCTTT.

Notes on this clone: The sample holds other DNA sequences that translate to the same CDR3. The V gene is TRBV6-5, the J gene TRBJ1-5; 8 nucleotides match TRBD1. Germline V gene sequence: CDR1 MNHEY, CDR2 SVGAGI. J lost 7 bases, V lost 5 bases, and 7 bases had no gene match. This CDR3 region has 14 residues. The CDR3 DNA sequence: TGTGCCAGCAGTCCGGACAGGGAGGGACAGCCCCAGCATTTT. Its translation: CASSPDREGQPQHF.

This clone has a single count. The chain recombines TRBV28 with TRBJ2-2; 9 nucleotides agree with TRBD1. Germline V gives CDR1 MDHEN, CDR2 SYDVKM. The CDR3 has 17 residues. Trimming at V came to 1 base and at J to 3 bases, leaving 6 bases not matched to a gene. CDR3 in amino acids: CASSLSGQGDDTGELFF. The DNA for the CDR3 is TGTGCCAGCAGTTTATCGGGACAGGGAGACGACACCGGGGAGCTGTTTTTT.

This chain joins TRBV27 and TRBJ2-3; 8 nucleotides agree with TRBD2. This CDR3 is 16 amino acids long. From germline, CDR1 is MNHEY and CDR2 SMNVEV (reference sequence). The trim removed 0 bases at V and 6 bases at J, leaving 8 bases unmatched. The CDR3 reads CASSLSKRGWSDTQYF. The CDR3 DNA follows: TGTGCCAGCAGTTTATCAAAGCGGGGGTGGAGTGATACGCAGTATTTT.

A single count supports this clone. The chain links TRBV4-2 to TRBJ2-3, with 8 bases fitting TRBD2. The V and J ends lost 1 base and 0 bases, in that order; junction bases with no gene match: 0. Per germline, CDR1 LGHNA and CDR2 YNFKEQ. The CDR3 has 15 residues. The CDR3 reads CASSQASGSTDTQYF. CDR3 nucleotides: TGTGCCAGCAGCCAAGCTAGCGGGAGCACAGATACGCAGTATTTT.

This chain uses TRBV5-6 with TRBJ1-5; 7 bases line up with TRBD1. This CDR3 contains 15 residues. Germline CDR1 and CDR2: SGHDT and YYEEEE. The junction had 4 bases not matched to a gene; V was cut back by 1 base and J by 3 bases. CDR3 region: CASSLQGDPNQPQHF. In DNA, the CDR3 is TGTGCCAGCAGCTTGCAGGGGGACCCCAATCAGCCCCAGCATTTT.

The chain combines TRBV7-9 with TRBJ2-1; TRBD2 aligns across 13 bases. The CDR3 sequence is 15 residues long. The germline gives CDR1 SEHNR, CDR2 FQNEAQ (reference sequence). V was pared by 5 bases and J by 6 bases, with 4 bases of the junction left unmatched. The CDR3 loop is CASSLTSGGVNEQFF. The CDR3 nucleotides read TGTGCCAGCAGCCTCACTAGCGGGGGGGTCAATGAGCAGTTCTTC.

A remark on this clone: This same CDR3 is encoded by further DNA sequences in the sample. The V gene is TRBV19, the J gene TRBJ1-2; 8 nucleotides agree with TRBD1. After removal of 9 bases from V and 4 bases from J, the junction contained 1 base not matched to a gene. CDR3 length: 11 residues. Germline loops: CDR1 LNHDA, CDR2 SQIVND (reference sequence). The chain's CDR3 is CASTGGYGYTF. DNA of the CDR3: TGTGCCAGCACAGGGGGCTATGGCTACACCTTC. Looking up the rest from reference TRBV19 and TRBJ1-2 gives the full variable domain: DGGITQSPKYLFRKEGQNVTLSCEQNLNHDAMYWYRQDPGQGLRLIYYSQIVNDFQKGDIAEGYSVSREKKESFPLTVTSAQKNPTAFYLCASTGGYGYTFGSGTRLTVV.

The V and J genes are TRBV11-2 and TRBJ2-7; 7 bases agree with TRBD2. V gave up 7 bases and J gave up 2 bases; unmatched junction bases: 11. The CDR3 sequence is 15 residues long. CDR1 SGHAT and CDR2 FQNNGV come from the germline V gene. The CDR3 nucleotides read TGTGCCAGCAACACCGTAGGAAGCGGGGCCTACGAGCAGTACTTC. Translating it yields CASNTVGSGAYEQYF.

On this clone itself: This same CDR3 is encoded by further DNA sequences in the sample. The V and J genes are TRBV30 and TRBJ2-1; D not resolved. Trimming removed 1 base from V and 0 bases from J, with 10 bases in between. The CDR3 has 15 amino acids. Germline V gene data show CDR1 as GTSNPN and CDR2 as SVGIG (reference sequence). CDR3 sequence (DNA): TGTGCCTGGAGTGCTGGTAGCAGCTCCTACAATGAGCAGTTCTTC. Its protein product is CAWSAGSSSYNEQFF.

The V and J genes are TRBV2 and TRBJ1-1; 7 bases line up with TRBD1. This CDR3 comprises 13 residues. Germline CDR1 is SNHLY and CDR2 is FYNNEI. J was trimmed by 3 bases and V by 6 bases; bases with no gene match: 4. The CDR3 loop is CASRSGGDTEAFF. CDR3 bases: TGTGCCAGCAGATCAGGGGGGGACACTGAAGCTTTCTTT.

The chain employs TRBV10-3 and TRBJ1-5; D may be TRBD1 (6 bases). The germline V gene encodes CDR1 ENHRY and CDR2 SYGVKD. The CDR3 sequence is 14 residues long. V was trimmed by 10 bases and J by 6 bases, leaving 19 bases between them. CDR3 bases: TGTGCCACCACGGAGACGGGGGCTGGTCAGCCCCAGCATTTT. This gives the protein CATTETGAGQPQHF.

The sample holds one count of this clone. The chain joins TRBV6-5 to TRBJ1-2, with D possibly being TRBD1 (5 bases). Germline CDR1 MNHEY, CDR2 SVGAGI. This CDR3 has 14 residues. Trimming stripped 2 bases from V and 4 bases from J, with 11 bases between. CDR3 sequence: CASSYGGDIYGYTF. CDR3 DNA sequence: TGTGCCAGCAGTTACGGGGGAGATATCTATGGCTACACCTTC.

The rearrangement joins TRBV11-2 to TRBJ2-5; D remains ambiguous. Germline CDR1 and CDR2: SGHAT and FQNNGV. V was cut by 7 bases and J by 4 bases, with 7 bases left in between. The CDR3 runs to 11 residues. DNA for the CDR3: TGTGCCAGCAAAGCCCCAGAGACCCAGTACTTC. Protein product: CASKAPETQYF.

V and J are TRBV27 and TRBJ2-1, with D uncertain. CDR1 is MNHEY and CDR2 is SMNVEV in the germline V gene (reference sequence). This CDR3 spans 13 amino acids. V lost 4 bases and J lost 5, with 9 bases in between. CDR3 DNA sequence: TGTGCCAGCAGTTCGTCAATGAACAATGAGCAGTTCTTC. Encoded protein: CASSSSMNNEQFF.

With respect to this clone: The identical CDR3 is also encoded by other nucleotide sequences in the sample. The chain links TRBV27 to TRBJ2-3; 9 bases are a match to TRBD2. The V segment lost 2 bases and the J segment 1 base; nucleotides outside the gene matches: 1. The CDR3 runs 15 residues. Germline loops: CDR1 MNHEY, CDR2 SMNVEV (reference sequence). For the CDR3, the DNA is TGTGCCAGCAGTTTACTAGCGGGACGCACAGATACGCAGTATTTT. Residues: CASSLLAGRTDTQYF.